This is a list of T cell receptor beta chains from one sample in a study of cytomegalovirus exposure and HLA in healthy donors. The protocol was immunoSEQ multiplex PCR, while the TCRdb copy is restricted to in-frame clones and leaves out a portion. Of some 180,000 clones listed, 76% are singletons. Sequencing used PBMCs. These receptors all come from a young man in good health and CMV-seronegative. CDR3s include the opening cysteine and the closing phenylalanine or tryptophan. D genes are given only for firm matches. Part of the rows lack a size; the others show once, few, many or a class for expanded clones.

d_gene: NA; v_gene: TRBV28; abundance: once; j_gene: TRBJ2-5; CDR3nt: TGTGCCAGCAGTCCGGGACCCCAGGGGGGAGAGACCCAGTACTTC; CDR3aa: CASSPGPQGGETQYF
d_gene: NA; v_gene: TRBV5-1; abundance: few; j_gene: TRBJ2-3; CDR3nt: TGCGCCAGCAGCCACGGACAGATCACAGATACGCAGTATTTT; CDR3aa: CASSHGQITDTQYF
d_gene: NA; v_gene: TRBV5-1; abundance: NA; j_gene: TRBJ2-1; CDR3nt: TGCGCCAGCAGCTTGTCTGGCGGATACAATGAGCAGTTCTTC; CDR3aa: CASSLSGGYNEQFF
d_gene: TRBD2; v_gene: TRBV5-1; abundance: NA; j_gene: TRBJ2-1; CDR3nt: TGCGCCAGCAGCGAAGGACTAGCGGGGGCTGAGCAGTTCTTC; CDR3aa: CASSEGLAGAEQFF
d_gene: TRBD1; v_gene: TRBV30; abundance: NA; j_gene: TRBJ2-5; CDR3nt: TGTGCCTGGAGTAGGCAGGGGGCCGGAGAGACCCAGTACTTC; CDR3aa: CAWSRQGAGETQYF
d_gene: NA; v_gene: TRBV13; abundance: NA; j_gene: TRBJ2-7; CDR3nt: TGTGCCAGCAGCCGCGACCCAACGGGGAACTACGAGCAGTACTTC; CDR3aa: CASSRDPTGNYEQYF
d_gene: NA; v_gene: TRBV2; abundance: once; j_gene: TRBJ2-3; CDR3nt: TGTGCCAGCAGCCCGAACTCAGATACGCAGTATTTT; CDR3aa: CASSPNSDTQYF
d_gene: TRBD2; v_gene: TRBV7-7; abundance: NA; j_gene: TRBJ2-1; CDR3nt: TGTGCTAGCAGCTTAAGGGAGGGCATTGAGCAGTTCTTC; CDR3aa: CASSLREGIEQFF
d_gene: NA; v_gene: TRBV11-3; abundance: NA; j_gene: TRBJ1-1; CDR3nt: TGTGCCAGCAGCTTAGACTTCCGACAAGAAGCTTTCTTT; CDR3aa: CASSLDFRQEAFF
d_gene: NA; v_gene: TRBV7-2; abundance: NA; j_gene: TRBJ2-4; CDR3nt: TGTGCCAGCAGCTTAGAGTTCGGTGGTACCTTACTAGCCAAAAACATTCAGTACTTC; CDR3aa: CASSLEFGGTLLAKNIQYF
d_gene: NA; v_gene: TRBV6-5; abundance: once; j_gene: TRBJ1-1; CDR3nt: TGTGCCAGCAGCTACGGGCGAGCTTTCTTT; CDR3aa: CASSYGRAFF
d_gene: NA; v_gene: TRBV27; abundance: few; j_gene: TRBJ1-5; CDR3nt: TGTGCCAGCAGTTTTCTTGGGGCAGGTCAGCCCCAGCATTTT; CDR3aa: CASSFLGAGQPQHF
d_gene: TRBD2; v_gene: TRBV5-1; abundance: NA; j_gene: TRBJ2-2; CDR3nt: TGCGCCAGCAGCTATACAGCGGGGGCTCTCACCGGGGAGCTGTTTTTT; CDR3aa: CASSYTAGALTGELFF
d_gene: NA; v_gene: TRBV9; abundance: NA; j_gene: TRBJ1-1; CDR3nt: TGTGCCAGCAGCGGACTTGGACAGAAAGGAGCTGAAGCTTTCTTT; CDR3aa: CASSGLGQKGAEAFF
d_gene: NA; v_gene: TRBV27; abundance: NA; j_gene: TRBJ1-5; CDR3nt: TGTGCCAGCAGTTTATCCCCGAATCAGCCCCAGCATTTT; CDR3aa: CASSLSPNQPQHF
d_gene: NA; v_gene: TRBV5-1; abundance: NA; j_gene: TRBJ1-2; CDR3nt: TGCGCCAGCAGCTTGGACCGAGTCTATGGCTACACCTTC; CDR3aa: CASSLDRVYGYTF
d_gene: NA; v_gene: TRBV27; abundance: NA; j_gene: TRBJ2-7; CDR3nt: TGTGCCAGCAGTTTGACCAGGGCCTCCTACGAGCAGTACTTC; CDR3aa: CASSLTRASYEQYF
d_gene: NA; v_gene: TRBV10-3; abundance: NA; j_gene: TRBJ1-2; CDR3nt: TGTGCCATCAGTGAAGGTGGTGACGGGAGCTATGGCTACACCTTC; CDR3aa: CAISEGGDGSYGYTF
d_gene: TRBD2; v_gene: TRBV30; abundance: NA; j_gene: TRBJ2-1; CDR3nt: TGTGCCTGGAGTGTACCGGGCGGGAGGGGGTTCTTC; CDR3aa: CAWSVPGGRGFF
d_gene: TRBD2; v_gene: TRBV28; abundance: NA; j_gene: TRBJ2-2; CDR3nt: TGTGCCAGCAGCCGCCACGGGGGGGCGGGCACCGGGGAGCTGTTTTTT; CDR3aa: CASSRHGGAGTGELFF
d_gene: NA; v_gene: TRBV6-5; abundance: NA; j_gene: TRBJ1-5; CDR3nt: TGTGCCAGCAGTTACGACGGGGTAGGTCCCCAGCATTTT; CDR3aa: CASSYDGVGPQHF
d_gene: TRBD1; v_gene: TRBV27; abundance: NA; j_gene: TRBJ1-2; CDR3nt: TGTGCCAGCAGTTCACAGGGGGCGAATGGCTACACCTTC; CDR3aa: CASSSQGANGYTF
d_gene: TRBD1; v_gene: TRBV2; abundance: NA; j_gene: TRBJ1-1; CDR3nt: TGTGCCAGCAAGTCACAGGGGGTCAACACTGAAGCTTTCTTT; CDR3aa: CASKSQGVNTEAFF
d_gene: TRBD2; v_gene: TRBV19; abundance: NA; j_gene: TRBJ2-1; CDR3nt: TGTGCCAGTAGCCTCTTTAGCGGGGGGTCCTCATACAATGAGCAGTTCTTC; CDR3aa: CASSLFSGGSSYNEQFF
d_gene: TRBD1; v_gene: TRBV28; abundance: once; j_gene: TRBJ1-1; CDR3nt: TGTGCCAGCAGTCTACCGTCAGGGGGCACTGAAGCTTTCTTT; CDR3aa: CASSLPSGGTEAFF
d_gene: NA; v_gene: TRBV30; abundance: NA; j_gene: TRBJ2-5; CDR3nt: TGTGCCTGGAGTGTACCCGCGGGGACTCACCAAGAGACCCAGTACTTC; CDR3aa: CAWSVPAGTHQETQYF
d_gene: NA; v_gene: TRBV6-5; abundance: NA; j_gene: TRBJ2-7; CDR3nt: TGTGCCAGCAGCCGGGGACTTTCCTACGAGCAGTACTTC; CDR3aa: CASSRGLSYEQYF
d_gene: NA; v_gene: TRBV7-6; abundance: few; j_gene: TRBJ2-1; CDR3nt: TGTGCCAGCAGCTTAGCGGACGGGGGAGCCTACAATGAGCAGTTCTTC; CDR3aa: CASSLADGGAYNEQFF
d_gene: TRBD1; v_gene: TRBV18; abundance: once; j_gene: TRBJ2-5; CDR3nt: TGTGCCAGCTCCCGGGACAGGGCATTGGAGACCCAGTACTTC; CDR3aa: CASSRDRALETQYF
d_gene: TRBD2; v_gene: TRBV28; abundance: NA; j_gene: TRBJ2-1; CDR3nt: TGTGCCAGCAGTCCAACTCAAGGGCTAGCGGTCTACAATGAGCAGTTCTTC; CDR3aa: CASSPTQGLAVYNEQFF
d_gene: NA; v_gene: TRBV9; abundance: NA; j_gene: TRBJ2-2; CDR3nt: TGTGCCAGCAGCGTCGGGACAACATTCGGGGAGCTGTTTTTT; CDR3aa: CASSVGTTFGELFF
d_gene: NA; v_gene: TRBV6-5; abundance: once; j_gene: TRBJ1-3; CDR3nt: TGTGCCAGCAGCCGCGCGGGGGGCTCTGGAAACACCATATATTTT; CDR3aa: CASSRAGGSGNTIYF
d_gene: TRBD1; v_gene: TRBV28; abundance: NA; j_gene: TRBJ1-6; CDR3nt: TGTGCCAGCGTACCAGTAGGGGGCCTAGATAATAATTCACCCCTCCACTTT; CDR3aa: CASVPVGGLDNNSPLHF
d_gene: NA; v_gene: TRBV19; abundance: NA; j_gene: TRBJ1-1; CDR3nt: TGTGCCAGTAGTAGAAACAGGGAAGCTTTCTTT; CDR3aa: CASSRNREAFF
d_gene: NA; v_gene: TRBV19; abundance: NA; j_gene: TRBJ2-4; CDR3nt: TGTGCCAGTCGAGGGTACCCGACTAGTGTAGAAAACATTCAGTACTTC; CDR3aa: CASRGYPTSVENIQYF
d_gene: NA; v_gene: TRBV28; abundance: NA; j_gene: TRBJ1-5; CDR3nt: TGTGCCAGCAGGGGGGGTTCTAGCAATCAGCCCCAGCATTTT; CDR3aa: CASRGGSSNQPQHF
d_gene: TRBD2; v_gene: TRBV27; abundance: NA; j_gene: TRBJ2-1; CDR3nt: TGTGCCAGCAGTTTAGGGACTAGAGGCTCCTACAATGAGCAGTTCTTC; CDR3aa: CASSLGTRGSYNEQFF
d_gene: TRBD2; v_gene: TRBV18; abundance: once; j_gene: TRBJ2-1; CDR3nt: TGTGCCAGCTCACCAATCTCAGCGGGAGGCAACAATGAGCAGTTCTTC; CDR3aa: CASSPISAGGNNEQFF
d_gene: NA; v_gene: TRBV7-9; abundance: NA; j_gene: TRBJ1-2; CDR3nt: TGTGCCAGCAGCTTGGCAGGGAACTATGGCTACACCTTC; CDR3aa: CASSLAGNYGYTF
d_gene: TRBD2; v_gene: TRBV7-3; abundance: NA; j_gene: TRBJ2-1; CDR3nt: TGTGCCAGCAGCTTATCGGCTAGCGGGGTAAAGGGGCAGTTCTTC; CDR3aa: CASSLSASGVKGQFF
d_gene: NA; v_gene: TRBV7-3; abundance: NA; j_gene: TRBJ2-2; CDR3nt: TGTGCCAGCAGCAGTACAGGGCCCCAAGGGGAGCTGTTTTTT; CDR3aa: CASSSTGPQGELFF
d_gene: NA; v_gene: TRBV9; abundance: NA; j_gene: TRBJ2-5; CDR3nt: TGTGCCAGCAGCTTCGAAGAGACCCAGTACTTC; CDR3aa: CASSFEETQYF
d_gene: TRBD2; v_gene: TRBV27; abundance: NA; j_gene: TRBJ2-3; CDR3nt: TGTGCCAGCAGTACTAGCGGGGCCGCAGATACGCAGTATTTT; CDR3aa: CASSTSGAADTQYF
d_gene: NA; v_gene: TRBV6-5; abundance: NA; j_gene: TRBJ1-6; CDR3nt: TGTGCCAGCAGTCCGGGACTTCAAAATTCACCCCTCCACTTT; CDR3aa: CASSPGLQNSPLHF
d_gene: NA; v_gene: TRBV7-9; abundance: NA; j_gene: TRBJ2-7; CDR3nt: TGTGCCAGCAGCGTAAACTACGAGCAGTACTTC; CDR3aa: CASSVNYEQYF